These T cell receptor beta chains were read from a single sample in a study of blood T cell repertoires in COVID-19. Data came from immunoSEQ multiplex PCR; TCRdb stores just in-frame clones and leaves some out. This sample yields about 440,000 clones, of which roughly 88% are seen a single time; roughly an eighth belongs to the top ten. Input material: peripheral blood. The receptors were sampled from a woman between 50 and 59 years old with COVID-19, enrolled during active disease. Each CDR3 is given with its conserved first and last residue. A D gene is named only where the DNA matches it firmly. Size tells how often a clone was seen (once, few, many) or the class of an expanded clone, and some rows leave it out.

d_call clone_size j_call v_call cdr3_aa cdr3_nt
. few TRBJ1-3 TRBV19 CASSFQGAFGNTIYF TGTGCCAGTAGTTTCCAGGGCGCCTTTGGAAACACCATATATTTT
. . TRBJ2-7 TRBV7-2 CASSLVGTFNYEQYF TGTGCCAGCAGCTTAGTGGGGACTTTTAACTACGAGCAGTACTTC
. . TRBJ1-3 TRBV11-2 CASSPDRSSGNTIYF TGTGCCAGCAGTCCGGACAGAAGCTCTGGAAACACCATATATTTT
TRBD1 . TRBJ1-5 TRBV10-3 CAISAGGFYQPQHF TGTGCCATCAGTGCAGGGGGCTTTTATCAGCCCCAGCATTTT
. . TRBJ1-6 TRBV5-1 CASSSMAGTGDSPLHF TGCGCCAGCAGCTCAATGGCCGGGACTGGAGATTCACCCCTCCACTTT
. . TRBJ2-7 TRBV21-1 CASKAGGTYEQYF TGTGCCAGCAAAGCAGGGGGAACCTACGAGCAGTACTTC
TRBD2 . TRBJ2-7 TRBV27 CASTQLAGNYEQYF TGTGCCAGCACCCAGCTAGCGGGAAACTACGAGCAGTACTTC
. . TRBJ2-3 TRBV18 CASSPPNAGRDTQYF TGTGCCAGCTCACCACCAAACGCAGGGCGGGATACGCAGTATTTT
TRBD1 . TRBJ1-1 TRBV27 CASSLGVGTGGKAFF TGTGCCAGCAGTTTGGGGGTCGGCACAGGGGGCAAAGCTTTCTTT
. . TRBJ2-7 TRBV24-1 CATSDGSYEQYF TGTGCCACCAGTGATGGCAGCTACGAGCAGTACTTC
. . TRBJ1-1 TRBV5-1 CASSFTDPTDEAFF TGCGCCAGCAGCTTCACAGACCCGACCGATGAAGCTTTCTTT
TRBD2 . TRBJ2-7 TRBV7-2 CASSLWGGSYEQYF TGTGCCAGCAGCTTATGGGGGGGGTCCTACGAGCAGTACTTC
TRBD1 . TRBJ1-6 TRBV5-4 CASSSQTGGNSPLHF TGTGCCAGCAGCTCCCAGACAGGGGGCAATTCACCCCTCCACTTT
. . TRBJ2-7 TRBV3-1/TRBV3-2 CASSQDFTASEQYF TGTGCCAGCAGCCAAGATTTCACGGCTAGCGAGCAGTACTTC
TRBD1 . TRBJ2-2 TRBV24-1 CATSDPGTGNTGELFF TGTGCCACCAGTGACCCCGGGACAGGTAACACCGGGGAGCTGTTTTTT
TRBD1 . TRBJ1-4 TRBV4-1 CASSPPGQVNEKLFF TGCGCCAGCAGCCCCCCGGGACAGGTTAATGAAAAACTGTTTTTT
TRBD1 few TRBJ2-7 TRBV4-1 CASSLGTGSYEQYF TGCGCCAGCAGCCTCGGGACAGGGTCCTACGAGCAGTACTTC
TRBD1 . TRBJ2-1 TRBV6-5 CASSPLGQGYEQFF TGTGCCAGCAGCCCCCTGGGACAGGGTTATGAGCAGTTCTTC
TRBD2 . TRBJ2-1 TRBV19 CASSHLVTSGGNEQFF TGTGCCAGTAGCCATCTAGTGACTAGCGGGGGGAATGAGCAGTTCTTC
TRBD2 . TRBJ2-1 TRBV7-6 CASSLGRAGSSYNEQFF TGTGCCAGCAGCTTAGGAAGAGCGGGGAGCTCCTACAATGAGCAGTTCTTC
TRBD2 . TRBJ2-2 TRBV4-2 CASSQRTSGANTGELFF TGTGCCAGCAGCCAAAGGACTAGCGGCGCGAACACCGGGGAGCTGTTTTTT
TRBD1 . TRBJ1-5 TRBV7-2 CASSLVQGVNQPQHF TGTGCCAGCAGCTTAGTACAGGGGGTCAATCAGCCCCAGCATTTT
. . TRBJ1-5 TRBV28 CASSLNRNQPQHF TGTGCCAGCAGTTTAAACAGAAATCAGCCCCAGCATTTT
. . TRBJ2-7 TRBV27 CASSSGDSYEQYF TGTGCCAGCAGTTCGGGGGACTCCTACGAGCAGTACTTC
TRBD1 once TRBJ1-2 TRBV29-1 CSGSGTGEHGYTF TGCAGCGGTTCCGGGACAGGGGAACATGGCTACACCTTC
TRBD1 . TRBJ1-4 TRBV9 CASSAETPGQGIFNEKLFF TGTGCCAGCAGCGCGGAGACTCCGGGACAGGGGATCTTTAATGAAAAACTGTTTTTT
TRBD2 once TRBJ2-3 TRBV30 CACLQRGARDTQYF TGTGCCTGCCTCCAGCGGGGGGCTAGAGATACGCAGTATTTT
. . TRBJ1-5 TRBV19 CASRTGNQPQHF TGTGCCAGTAGGACAGGAAACCAGCCCCAGCATTTT
TRBD2 . TRBJ2-7 TRBV27 CASSPRGAYEQYF TGTGCCAGCAGCCCCCGGGGGGCCTACGAGCAGTACTTC
TRBD1 . TRBJ1-5 TRBV30 CAWRTQGAPNQPQHF TGTGCCTGGAGGACACAGGGGGCTCCTAATCAGCCCCAGCATTTT
. . TRBJ1-2 TRBV28 CASSLDNNYGYTF TGTGCCAGCAGTTTAGACAACAACTATGGCTACACCTTC
. . TRBJ2-3 TRBV11-1 CASSFAQGTDTQYF TGTGCCAGCAGCTTTGCGCAGGGCACAGATACGCAGTATTTT
TRBD1 . TRBJ2-7 TRBV11-1 CASARDRGHEQYF TGTGCCTCCGCCCGGGACAGGGGCCACGAGCAGTACTTC
. . TRBJ2-5 TRBV9 CASSEPGGTETQYF TGTGCCAGCAGCGAGCCTGGGGGGACGGAGACCCAGTACTTC
TRBD2 . TRBJ2-3 TRBV6-2/TRBV6-3 CASSYSPLLAGGTDTQYF TGTGCCAGCAGTTACTCCCCCCTACTAGCGGGGGGCACAGATACGCAGTATTTT
. . TRBJ1-1 TRBV5-1 CASSPDGEDMNTEAFF TGCGCCAGCAGCCCGGACGGGGAGGACATGAACACTGAAGCTTTCTTT
. . TRBJ2-3 TRBV7-2 CASSSLGASTDTQYF TGTGCCAGCAGCTCGTTAGGAGCTAGCACAGATACGCAGTATTTT